This T cell receptor beta chain was observed in a study of T-cell memory formation after mild COVID-19. CDR3 length equals 13 residues. The germline gives CDR1 SGHTA, CDR2 FQGNSA. Deletions cut 6 bases from V and 2 bases from J, with 9 bases between. TCRdb reprocessed the 5' RACE reads via MiXCR and lists one record per CDR3 protein. This table holds 400,000 to 500,000 distinct CDR3 sequences, more than 15% found once. This chain joins TRBV7-2 and TRBJ2-3; perhaps TRBD1 as D (5 bases). The clonotype comes from a man younger than 35 who had mild COVID-19 (a few samples of this study predate the infection). Cell type and time point are not known. The sequenced sample consisted of PBMCs or a T cell subset sorted from them (not recorded which). CDR3 sequence: CASRIRDTDTQYF. DNA of the CDR3: TGTGCCAGCAGGATCAGGGACACAGATACGCAGTATTTT.